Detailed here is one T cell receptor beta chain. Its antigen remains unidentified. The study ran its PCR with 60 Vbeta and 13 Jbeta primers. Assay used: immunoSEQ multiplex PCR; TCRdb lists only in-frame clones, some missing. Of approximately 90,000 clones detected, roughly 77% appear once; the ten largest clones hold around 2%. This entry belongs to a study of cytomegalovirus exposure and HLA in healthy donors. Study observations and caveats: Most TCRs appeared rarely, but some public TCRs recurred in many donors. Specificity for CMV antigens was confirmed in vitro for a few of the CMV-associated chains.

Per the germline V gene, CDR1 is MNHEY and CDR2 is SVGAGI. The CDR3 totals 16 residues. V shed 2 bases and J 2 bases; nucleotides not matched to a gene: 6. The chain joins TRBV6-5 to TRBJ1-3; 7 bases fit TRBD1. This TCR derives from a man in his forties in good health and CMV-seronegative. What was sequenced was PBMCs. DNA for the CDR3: TGTGCCAGCAGTTACACCGGACAGGAGCCTGGAAACACCATATATTTT. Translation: CASSYTGQEPGNTIYF.